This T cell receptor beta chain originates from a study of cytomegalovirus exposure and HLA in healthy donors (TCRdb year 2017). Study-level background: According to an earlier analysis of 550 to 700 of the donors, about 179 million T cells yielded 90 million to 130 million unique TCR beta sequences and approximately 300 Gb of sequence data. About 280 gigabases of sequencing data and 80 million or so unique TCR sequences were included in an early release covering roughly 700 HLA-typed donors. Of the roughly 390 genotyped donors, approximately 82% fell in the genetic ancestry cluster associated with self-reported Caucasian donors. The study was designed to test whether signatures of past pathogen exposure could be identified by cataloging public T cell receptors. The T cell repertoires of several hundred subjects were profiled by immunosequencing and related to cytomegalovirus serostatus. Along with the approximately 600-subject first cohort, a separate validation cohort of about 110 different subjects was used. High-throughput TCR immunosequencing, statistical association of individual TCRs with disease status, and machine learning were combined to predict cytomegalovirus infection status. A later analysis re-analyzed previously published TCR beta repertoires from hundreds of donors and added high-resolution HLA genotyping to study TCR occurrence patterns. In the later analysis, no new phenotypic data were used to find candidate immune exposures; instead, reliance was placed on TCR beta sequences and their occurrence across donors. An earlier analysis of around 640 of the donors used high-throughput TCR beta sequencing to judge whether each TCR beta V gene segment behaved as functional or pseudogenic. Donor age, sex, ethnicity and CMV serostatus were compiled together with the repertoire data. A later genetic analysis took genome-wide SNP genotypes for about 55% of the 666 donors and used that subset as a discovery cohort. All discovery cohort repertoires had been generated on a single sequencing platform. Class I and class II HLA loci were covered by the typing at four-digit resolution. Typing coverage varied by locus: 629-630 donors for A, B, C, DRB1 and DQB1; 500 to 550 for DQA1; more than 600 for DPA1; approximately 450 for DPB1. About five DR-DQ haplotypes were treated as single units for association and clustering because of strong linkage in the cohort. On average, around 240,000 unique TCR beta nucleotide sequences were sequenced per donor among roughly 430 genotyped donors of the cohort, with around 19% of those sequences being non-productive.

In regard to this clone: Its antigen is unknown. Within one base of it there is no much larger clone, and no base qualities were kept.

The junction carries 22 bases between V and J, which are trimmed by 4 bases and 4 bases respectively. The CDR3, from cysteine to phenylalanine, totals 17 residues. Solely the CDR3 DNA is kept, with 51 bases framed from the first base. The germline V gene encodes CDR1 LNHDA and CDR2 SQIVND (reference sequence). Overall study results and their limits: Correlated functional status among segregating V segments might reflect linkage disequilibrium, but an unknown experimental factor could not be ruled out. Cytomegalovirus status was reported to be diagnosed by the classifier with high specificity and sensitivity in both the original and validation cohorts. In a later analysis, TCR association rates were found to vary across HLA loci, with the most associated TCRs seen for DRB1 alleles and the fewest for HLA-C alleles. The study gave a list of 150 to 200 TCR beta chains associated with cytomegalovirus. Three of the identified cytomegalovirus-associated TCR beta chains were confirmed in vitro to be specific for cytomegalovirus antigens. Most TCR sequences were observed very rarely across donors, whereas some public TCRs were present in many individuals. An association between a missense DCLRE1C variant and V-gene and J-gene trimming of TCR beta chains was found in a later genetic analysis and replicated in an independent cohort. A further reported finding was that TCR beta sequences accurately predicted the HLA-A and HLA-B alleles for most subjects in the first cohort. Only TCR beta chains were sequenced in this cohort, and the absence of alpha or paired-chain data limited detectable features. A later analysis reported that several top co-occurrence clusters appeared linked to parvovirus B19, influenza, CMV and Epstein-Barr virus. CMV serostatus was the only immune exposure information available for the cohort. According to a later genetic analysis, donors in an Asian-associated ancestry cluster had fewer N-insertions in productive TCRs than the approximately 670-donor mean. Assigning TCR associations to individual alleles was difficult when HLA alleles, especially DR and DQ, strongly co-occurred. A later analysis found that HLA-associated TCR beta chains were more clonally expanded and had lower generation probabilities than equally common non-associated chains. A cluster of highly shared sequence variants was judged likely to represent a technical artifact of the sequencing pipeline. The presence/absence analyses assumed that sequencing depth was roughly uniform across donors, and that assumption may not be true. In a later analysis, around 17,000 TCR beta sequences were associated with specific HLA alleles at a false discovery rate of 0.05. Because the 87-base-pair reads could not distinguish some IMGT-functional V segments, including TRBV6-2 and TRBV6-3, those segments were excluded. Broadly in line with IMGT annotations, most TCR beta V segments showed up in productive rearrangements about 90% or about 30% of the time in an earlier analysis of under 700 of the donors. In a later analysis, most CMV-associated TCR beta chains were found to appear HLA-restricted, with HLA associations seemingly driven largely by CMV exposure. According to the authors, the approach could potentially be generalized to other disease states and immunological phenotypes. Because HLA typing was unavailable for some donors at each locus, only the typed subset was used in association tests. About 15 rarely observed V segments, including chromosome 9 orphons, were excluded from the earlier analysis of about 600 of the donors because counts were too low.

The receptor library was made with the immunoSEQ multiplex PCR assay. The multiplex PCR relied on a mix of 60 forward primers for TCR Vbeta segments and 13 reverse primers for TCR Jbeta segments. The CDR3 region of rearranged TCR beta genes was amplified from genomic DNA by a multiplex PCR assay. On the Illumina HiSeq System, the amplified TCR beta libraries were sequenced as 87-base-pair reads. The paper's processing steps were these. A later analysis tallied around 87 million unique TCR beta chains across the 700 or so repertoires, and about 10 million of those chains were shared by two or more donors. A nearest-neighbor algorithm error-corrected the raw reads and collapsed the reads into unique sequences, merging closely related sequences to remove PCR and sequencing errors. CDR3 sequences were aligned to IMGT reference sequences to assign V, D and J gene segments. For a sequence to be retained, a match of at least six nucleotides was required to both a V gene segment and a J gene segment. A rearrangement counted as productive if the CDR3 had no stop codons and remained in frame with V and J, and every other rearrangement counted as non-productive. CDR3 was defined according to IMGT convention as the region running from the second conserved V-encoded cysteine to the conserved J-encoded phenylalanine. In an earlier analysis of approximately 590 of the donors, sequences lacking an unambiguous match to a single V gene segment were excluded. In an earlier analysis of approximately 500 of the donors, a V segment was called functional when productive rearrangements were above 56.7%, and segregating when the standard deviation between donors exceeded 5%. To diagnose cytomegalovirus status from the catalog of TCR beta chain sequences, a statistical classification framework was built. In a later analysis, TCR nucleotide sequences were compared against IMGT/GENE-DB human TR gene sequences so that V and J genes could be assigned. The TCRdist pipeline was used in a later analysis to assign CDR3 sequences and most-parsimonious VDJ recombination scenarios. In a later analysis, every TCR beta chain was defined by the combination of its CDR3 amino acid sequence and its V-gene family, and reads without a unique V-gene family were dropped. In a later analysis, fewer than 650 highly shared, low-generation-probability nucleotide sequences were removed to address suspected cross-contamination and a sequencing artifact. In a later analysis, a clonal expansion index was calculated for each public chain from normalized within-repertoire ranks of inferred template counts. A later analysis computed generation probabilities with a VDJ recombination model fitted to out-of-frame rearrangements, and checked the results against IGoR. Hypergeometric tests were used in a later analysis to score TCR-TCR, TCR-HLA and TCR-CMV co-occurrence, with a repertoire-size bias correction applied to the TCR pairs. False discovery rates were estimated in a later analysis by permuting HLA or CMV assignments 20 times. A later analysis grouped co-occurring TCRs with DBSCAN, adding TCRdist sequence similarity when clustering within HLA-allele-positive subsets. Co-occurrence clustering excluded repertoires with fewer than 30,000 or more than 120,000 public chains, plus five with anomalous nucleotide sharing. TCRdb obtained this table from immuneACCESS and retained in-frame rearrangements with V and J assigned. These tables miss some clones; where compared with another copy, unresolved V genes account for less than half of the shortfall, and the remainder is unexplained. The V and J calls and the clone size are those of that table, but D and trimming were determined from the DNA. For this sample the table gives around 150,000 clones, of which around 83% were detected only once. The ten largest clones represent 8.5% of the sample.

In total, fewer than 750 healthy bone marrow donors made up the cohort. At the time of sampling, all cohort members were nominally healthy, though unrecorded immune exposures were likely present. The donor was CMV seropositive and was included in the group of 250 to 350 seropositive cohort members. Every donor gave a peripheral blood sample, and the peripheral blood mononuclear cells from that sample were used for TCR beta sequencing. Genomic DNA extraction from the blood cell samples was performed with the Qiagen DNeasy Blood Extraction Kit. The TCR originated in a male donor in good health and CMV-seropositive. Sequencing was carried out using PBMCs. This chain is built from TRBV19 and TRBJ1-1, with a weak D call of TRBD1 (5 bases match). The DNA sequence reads TGTGCCAGTAGTACCAACGGCCAGGGAGGGTACCGCACTGAAGCTTTCTTT. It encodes CASSTNGQGGYRTEAFF.